This TCR beta chain was sequenced in a study of cytomegalovirus exposure and HLA in healthy donors. The length of the CDR3 is 14 residues. Per the germline V gene, CDR1 is SGHVS and CDR2 is FQNEAQ. V lost 6 bases and J lost 2, with 11 bases in between. 60 Vbeta and 13 Jbeta primers were used in PCR. Assay: immunoSEQ multiplex PCR; the TCRdb copy retains only in-frame clones and omits some. This sample carries more than 150,000 clones, approximately 80% of them seen once, and the ten largest clones take around 1.2%. Regarding this clone: Its target is not known. Other nucleotide sequences from this sample produce the same CDR3.

Findings of the study overall: Likely technical artifact: a cluster of highly shared sequence variants.

Material for sequencing was PBMCs. The TCR originated in a girl aged 2-9 years in good health and CMV-seropositive. The chain uses TRBV7-8 and TRBJ1-5, with D tentatively TRBD1 (5 bases). In DNA form, the CDR3 reads TGTGCCAGCAGTTCGGTGACAGGCAATCAGCCCCAGCATTTT. Translation gives CASSSVTGNQPQHF.